Sequencing of this T cell receptor beta chain was carried out in a study of T cells in Graves' hyperthyroidism and ophthalmopathy. This clonotype appeared a few times. The CDR3 sequence is 14 residues long. The germline V and J ends were trimmed by 0 bases and 4 bases, with 10 bases remaining between them. Germline CDR1 is SGHNT and CDR2 is YYREEE (reference sequence). The source material, RNA transcripts, was used to amplify TCR beta CDR3 regions. RT-PCR in the first round (using the HTBI primer set) targeted the TCR CDR3. TCRdb redid the calling of the multiplex PCR reads with MiXCR, one entry per CDR3 protein. The sample carries about 350,000 distinct CDR3 sequences, 11% to 15% recorded once.

The chain carries TRBV5-4 and TRBJ2-5; D is possibly TRBD1 or TRBD2 (6 bases each). The TCR originated in a young woman with Graves' hyperthyroidism. Sequenced: blood. CDR3 DNA: TGTGCCAGCAGCTTGGAGGGGGGAGGAGAGACCCAGTACTTC. This gives the protein CASSLEGGGETQYF.